The entry that follows covers one T cell receptor (beta chain) sequence. Its matching antigen is unknown. Before the COVID-19 pandemic, during about 2010-2019, CD4+ T cells were taken from unexposed donors. After 10 to 11 days of culture, CD4+ T cells were isolated. Unexposed-donor CD4+ T cells were probed with SARS-CoV-2 S/N and four cold-coronavirus spikes, cells permitting. Produced via immunoSEQ multiplex PCR; TCRdb's table is partial and in-frame only. Of some 16,000 clones detected, around 73% appear once; the ten largest clones hold around 9.6%. The source of the sample is a study of CD4 T cells in relation to SARS-CoV-2 and coronaviruses. Germline CDR1 is SGDLS and CDR2 is YYNGEE. Trimming left V 3 bases short and J 1 base short, with 12 bases between. This CDR3 region has 15 residues. General study findings and limits: Crossreactive clones expanded significantly less to SARS-CoV-2 than monoreactive clones. Pre-pandemic and post-infection samples never came from the same donor.

The receptor was derived from a human donor in good health. This rearrangement joins TRBV9 to TRBJ2-3; weak D call: TRBD1 (7 bases). The sequenced sample consisted of CD4+ T cells from PBMCs, cultured in vitro. DNA for the CDR3: TGTGCCAGCAGCGCAGGAGGGGGCGGCACAGATACGCAGTATTTT. Translating gives CASSAGGGGTDTQYF.